These 4 T cell receptor beta chains came from one sample sequenced in a study of cytomegalovirus exposure and HLA in healthy donors. PCR involved 60 Vbeta and 13 Jbeta primers. Using immunoSEQ multiplex PCR, the repertoire was profiled, and TCRdb retains in-frame clones only, with some absent. Of around 170,000 clones in the sample, around 80% were seen once. What was sequenced was PBMCs. The receptors originated from a woman in her 30s in good health and CMV-seronegative.

V usage is TRBV6-5 and J usage is TRBJ1-5; 7 bases match TRBD1. The CDR3 is made up of 14 amino acids. Germline lookup yields CDR1 MNHEY and CDR2 SVGAGI. J lost 7 bases, V lost 6 bases, and 9 bases had no gene match. The CDR3 sequence is CASSPGQDRQPQHF. DNA for the CDR3: TGTGCCAGCAGCCCGGGGCAGGACAGGCAGCCCCAGCATTTT.

J is TRBJ1-5 and V is TRBV2; 7 bases agree with TRBD1. J was trimmed by 4 bases and V by 8 bases; bases with no gene match: 5. Germline CDR1 is SNHLY and CDR2 is FYNNEI. The CDR3 loop spans 13 amino acids. This CDR3 reads CASLPDRNQPQHF. The CDR3, as DNA: TGTGCCAGCCTTCCGGACAGGAATCAGCCCCAGCATTTT.

V usage is TRBV7-8 and J usage is TRBJ2-7, with TRBD1 matching over 8 bases. This CDR3 is built from 15 residues. The germline V gene encodes CDR1 SGHVS and CDR2 FQNEAQ. V lost 3 bases, J lost 2 bases, and 6 bases stayed unmatched. CDR3 sequence (DNA): TGTGCCAGCAGCTTCCAACAGGGGGGCCCCTACGAGCAGTACTTC. Its protein is CASSFQQGGPYEQYF.

The CDR3 DNA is TGTGCCAGCAGCTCCTACGGGGGGGTCTCCTACAATGAGCAGTTCTTC. Protein product: CASSSYGGVSYNEQFF. The rearrangement links TRBV7-3 to TRBJ2-1, with 8 bases aligning to TRBD2. The CDR3 runs 16 residues. Losses at the gene ends were 4 bases for V and 0 bases for J; bases not matched to a gene: 5. Germline loops: CDR1 SGHTA, CDR2 FQGTGA.